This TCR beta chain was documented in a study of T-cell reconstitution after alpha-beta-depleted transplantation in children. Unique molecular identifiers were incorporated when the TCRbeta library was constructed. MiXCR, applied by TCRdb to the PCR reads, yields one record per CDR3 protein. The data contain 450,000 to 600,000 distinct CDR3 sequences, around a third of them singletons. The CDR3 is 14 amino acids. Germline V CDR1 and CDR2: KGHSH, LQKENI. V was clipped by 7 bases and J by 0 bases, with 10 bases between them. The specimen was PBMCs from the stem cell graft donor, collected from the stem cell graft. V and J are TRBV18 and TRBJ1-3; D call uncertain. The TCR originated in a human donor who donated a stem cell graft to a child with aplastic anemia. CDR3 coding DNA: TGTGCCAGCTTACGAGAGCCCTCTGGAAACACCATATATTTT. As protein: CASLREPSGNTIYF.